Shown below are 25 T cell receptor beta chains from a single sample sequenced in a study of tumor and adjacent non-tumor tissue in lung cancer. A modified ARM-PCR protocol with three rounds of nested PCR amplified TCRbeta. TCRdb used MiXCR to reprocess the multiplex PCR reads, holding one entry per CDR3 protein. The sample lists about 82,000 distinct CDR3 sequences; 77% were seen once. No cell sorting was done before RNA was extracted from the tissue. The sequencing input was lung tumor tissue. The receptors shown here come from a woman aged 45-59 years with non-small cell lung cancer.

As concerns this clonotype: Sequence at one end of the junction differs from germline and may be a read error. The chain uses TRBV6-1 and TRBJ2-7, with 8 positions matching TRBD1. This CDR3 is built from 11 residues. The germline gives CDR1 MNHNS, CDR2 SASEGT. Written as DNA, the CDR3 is TGTGCCGGCAGTGCACAGGGGGGCCTGTACTTC. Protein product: CAGSAQGGLYF.

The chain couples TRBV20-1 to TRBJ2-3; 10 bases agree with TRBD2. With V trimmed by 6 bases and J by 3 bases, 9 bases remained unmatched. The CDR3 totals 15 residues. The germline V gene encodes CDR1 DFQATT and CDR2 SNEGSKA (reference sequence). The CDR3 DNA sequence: TGCAGTGCGCCGACTAGCGGGTTGAAAACAGATACGCAGTATTTT. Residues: CSAPTSGLKTDTQYF.

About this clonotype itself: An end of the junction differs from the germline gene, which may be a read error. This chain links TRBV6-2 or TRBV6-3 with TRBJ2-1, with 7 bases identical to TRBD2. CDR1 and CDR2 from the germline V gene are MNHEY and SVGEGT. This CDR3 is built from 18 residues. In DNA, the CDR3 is TGTGCCAGCAACGACAGAGGGCTAGCGGAGGGCTCCTACGATGAGCAGATCTTC. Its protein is CASNDRGLAEGSYDEQIF.

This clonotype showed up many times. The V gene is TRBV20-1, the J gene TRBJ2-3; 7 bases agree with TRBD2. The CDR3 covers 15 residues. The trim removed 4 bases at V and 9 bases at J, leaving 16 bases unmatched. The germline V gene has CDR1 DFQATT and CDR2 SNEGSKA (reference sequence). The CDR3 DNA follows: TGCAGTGCTACCCCCCTAGATCGGATGGGGGGGACGCAGTATTTT. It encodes CSATPLDRMGGTQYF.

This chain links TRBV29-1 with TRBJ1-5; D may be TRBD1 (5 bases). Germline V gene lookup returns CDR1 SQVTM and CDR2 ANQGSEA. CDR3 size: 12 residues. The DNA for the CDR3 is TGCAGTGTGGGGCAGAGTGATCAGCCCCAGCATTTT. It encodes CSVGQSDQPQHF.

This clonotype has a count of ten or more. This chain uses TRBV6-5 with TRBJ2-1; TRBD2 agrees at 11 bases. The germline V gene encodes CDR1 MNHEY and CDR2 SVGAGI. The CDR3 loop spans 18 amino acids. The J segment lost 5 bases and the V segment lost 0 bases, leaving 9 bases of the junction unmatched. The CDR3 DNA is TGTGCCAGCAGTTACTCGATGGGGACTAGCGGACGGGACAATGAGCAGTTCTTC. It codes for CASSYSMGTSGRDNEQFF.

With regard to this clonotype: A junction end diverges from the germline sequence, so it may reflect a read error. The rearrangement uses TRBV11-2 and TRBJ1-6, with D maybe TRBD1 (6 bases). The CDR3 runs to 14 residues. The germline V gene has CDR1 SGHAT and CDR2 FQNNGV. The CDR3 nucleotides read TGTGCCAGCAACTTAGACAGGAGTAATTCACCCCTTCACTTT. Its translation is CASNLDRSNSPLHF.

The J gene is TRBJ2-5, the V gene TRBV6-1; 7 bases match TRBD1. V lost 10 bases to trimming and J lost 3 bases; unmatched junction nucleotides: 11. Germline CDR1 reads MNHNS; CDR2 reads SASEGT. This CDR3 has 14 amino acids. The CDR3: CAIGATGDEETQYF. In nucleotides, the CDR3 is TGTGCCATCGGAGCTACAGGGGACGAAGAGACCCAGTACTTC.

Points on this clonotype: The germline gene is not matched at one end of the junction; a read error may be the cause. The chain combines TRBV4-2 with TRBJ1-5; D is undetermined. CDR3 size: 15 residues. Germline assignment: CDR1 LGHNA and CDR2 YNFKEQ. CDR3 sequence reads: CASSQDPTSIQPQHF. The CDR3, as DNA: TGTGCCAGTAGCCAAGACCCCACTAGCATTCAGCCCCAGCATTTT.

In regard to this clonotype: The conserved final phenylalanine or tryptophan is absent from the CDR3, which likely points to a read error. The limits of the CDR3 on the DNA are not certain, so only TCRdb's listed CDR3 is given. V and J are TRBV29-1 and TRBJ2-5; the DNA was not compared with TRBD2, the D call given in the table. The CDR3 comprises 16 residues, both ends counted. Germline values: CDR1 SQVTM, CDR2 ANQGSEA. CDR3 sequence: CSVEGGGVPREETQYI.

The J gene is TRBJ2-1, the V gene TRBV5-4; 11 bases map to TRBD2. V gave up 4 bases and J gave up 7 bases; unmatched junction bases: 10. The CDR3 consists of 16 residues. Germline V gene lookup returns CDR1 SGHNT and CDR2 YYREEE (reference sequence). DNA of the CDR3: TGTGCCAGCAGCAAGGGGACTAGCGGCTCCCATAATGAGCAGTTCTTC. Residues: CASSKGTSGSHNEQFF.

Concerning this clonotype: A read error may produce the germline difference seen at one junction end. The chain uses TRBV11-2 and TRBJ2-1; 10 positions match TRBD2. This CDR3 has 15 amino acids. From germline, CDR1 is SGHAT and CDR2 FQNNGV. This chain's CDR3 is CASSLEASGSSEQFF. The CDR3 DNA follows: TGTGCCAGTAGCTTAGAAGCTAGCGGGAGTTCTGAGCAGTTCTTC.

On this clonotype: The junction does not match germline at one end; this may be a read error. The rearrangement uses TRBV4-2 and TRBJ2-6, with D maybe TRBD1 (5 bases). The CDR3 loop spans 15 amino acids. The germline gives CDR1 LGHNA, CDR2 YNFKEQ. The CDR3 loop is CASSLSHSGANVLIF. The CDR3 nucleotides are TGTGCCAGCAGCCTCAGTCACTCTGGGGCCAACGTCCTGATTTTC.

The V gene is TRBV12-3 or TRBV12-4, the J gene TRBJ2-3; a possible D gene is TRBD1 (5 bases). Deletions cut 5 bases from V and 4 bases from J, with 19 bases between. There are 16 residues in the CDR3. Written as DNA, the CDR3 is TGTGCCAGCAGTCCCCTTAGTGGGGCTGGCGCAGATACGCAGTATTTT. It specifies CASSPLSGAGADTQYF.

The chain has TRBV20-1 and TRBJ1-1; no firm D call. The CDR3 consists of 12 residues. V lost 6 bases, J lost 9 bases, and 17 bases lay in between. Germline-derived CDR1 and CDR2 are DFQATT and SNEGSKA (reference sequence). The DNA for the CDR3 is TGCAGTGCAGCCCCTCGGATTACTAAAGCTTTCTTT. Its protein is CSAAPRITKAFF.

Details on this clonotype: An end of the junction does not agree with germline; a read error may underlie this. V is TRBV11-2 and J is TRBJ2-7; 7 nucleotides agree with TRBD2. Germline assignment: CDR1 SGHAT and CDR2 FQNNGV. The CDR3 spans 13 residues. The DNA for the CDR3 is TGCACCAGCAGCTCAGAGAATAGCGGGGAGCAGTACTTC. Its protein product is CTSSSENSGEQYF.

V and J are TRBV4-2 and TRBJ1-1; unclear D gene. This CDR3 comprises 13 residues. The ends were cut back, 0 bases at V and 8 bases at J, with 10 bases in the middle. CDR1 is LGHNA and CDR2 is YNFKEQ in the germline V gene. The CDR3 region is CASSQDGHGEAFF. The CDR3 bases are TGTGCCAGCAGCCAAGATGGGCACGGGGAAGCTTTCTTT.

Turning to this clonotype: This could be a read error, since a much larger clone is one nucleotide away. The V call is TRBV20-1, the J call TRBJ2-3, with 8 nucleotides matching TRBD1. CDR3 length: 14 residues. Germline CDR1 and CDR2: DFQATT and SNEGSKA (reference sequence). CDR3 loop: CSVGQVGRTDTQYF. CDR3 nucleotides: TGCAGCGTGGGACAGGTCGGCCGCACAGATACGCAGTATTTT.

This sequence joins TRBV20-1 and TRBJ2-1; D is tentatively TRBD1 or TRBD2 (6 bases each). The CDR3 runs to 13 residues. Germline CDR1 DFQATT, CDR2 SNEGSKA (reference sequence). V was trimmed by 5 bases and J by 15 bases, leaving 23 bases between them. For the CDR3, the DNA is TGCAGTGCTGGGATAAATAGGGGGGACTTCATGTTCTTC. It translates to CSAGINRGDFMFF.

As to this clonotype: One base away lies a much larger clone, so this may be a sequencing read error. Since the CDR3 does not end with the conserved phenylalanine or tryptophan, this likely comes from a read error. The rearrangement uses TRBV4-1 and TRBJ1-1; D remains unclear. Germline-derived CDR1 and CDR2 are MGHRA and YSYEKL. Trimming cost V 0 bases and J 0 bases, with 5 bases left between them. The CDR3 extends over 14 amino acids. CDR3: CASSQESLNTEAFS. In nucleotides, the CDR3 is TGCGCCAGCAGCCAAGAAAGCCTGAACACTGAAGCTTTCTCT.

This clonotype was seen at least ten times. The CDR3 spells CASSPMRVPDTQYF. The CDR3 DNA is TGTGCCAGCAGTCCGATGAGAGTTCCAGATACGCAGTATTTT. The V and J genes are TRBV28 and TRBJ2-3; D gene unclear. V was clipped by 5 bases and J by 4 bases, with 13 bases between them. From germline, CDR1 is MDHEN and CDR2 SYDVKM. The CDR3 spans 14 residues.

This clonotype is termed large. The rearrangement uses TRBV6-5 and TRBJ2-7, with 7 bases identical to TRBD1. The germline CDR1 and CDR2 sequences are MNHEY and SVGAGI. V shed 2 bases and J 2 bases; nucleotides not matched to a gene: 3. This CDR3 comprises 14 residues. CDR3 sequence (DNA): TGTGCCAGCAGTTACATCGGGACAGCCTACGAGCAGTACTTC. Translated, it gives CASSYIGTAYEQYF.

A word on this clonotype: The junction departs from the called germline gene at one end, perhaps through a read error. The CDR3 reads CASSYVRGESNGYIF. The CDR3 DNA follows: TGTGCCAGCAGTTACGTACGGGGCGAGTCGAATGGCTACATCTTT. The chain combines TRBV6-2 or TRBV6-3 with TRBJ1-2; possible D gene TRBD1, 5 bases. This CDR3 is built from 15 residues. Germline CDR1 and CDR2: MNHEY and SVGEGT.

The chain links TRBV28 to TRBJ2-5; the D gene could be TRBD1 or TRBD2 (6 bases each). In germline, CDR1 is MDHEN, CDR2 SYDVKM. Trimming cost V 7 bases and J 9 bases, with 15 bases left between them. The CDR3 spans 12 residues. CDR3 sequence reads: CASTRRGEAQYF. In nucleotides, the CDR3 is TGTGCCAGCACCCGTAGGGGGGAGGCCCAGTACTTC. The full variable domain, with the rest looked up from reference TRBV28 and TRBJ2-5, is DVKVTQSSRYLVKRTGEKVFLECVQDMDHENMFWYRQDPGLGLRLIYFSYDVKMKEKGDIPEGYSVSREKKERFSLILESASTNQTSMYLCASTRRGEAQYFGPGTRLLVL.

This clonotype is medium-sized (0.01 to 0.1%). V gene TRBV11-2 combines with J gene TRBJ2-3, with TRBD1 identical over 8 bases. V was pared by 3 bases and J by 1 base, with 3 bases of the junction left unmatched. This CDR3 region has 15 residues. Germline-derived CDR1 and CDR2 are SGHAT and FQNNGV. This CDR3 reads CASSFGTGRTDTQYF. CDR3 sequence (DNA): TGTGCCAGCAGCTTTGGGACAGGACGCACAGATACGCAGTATTTT.